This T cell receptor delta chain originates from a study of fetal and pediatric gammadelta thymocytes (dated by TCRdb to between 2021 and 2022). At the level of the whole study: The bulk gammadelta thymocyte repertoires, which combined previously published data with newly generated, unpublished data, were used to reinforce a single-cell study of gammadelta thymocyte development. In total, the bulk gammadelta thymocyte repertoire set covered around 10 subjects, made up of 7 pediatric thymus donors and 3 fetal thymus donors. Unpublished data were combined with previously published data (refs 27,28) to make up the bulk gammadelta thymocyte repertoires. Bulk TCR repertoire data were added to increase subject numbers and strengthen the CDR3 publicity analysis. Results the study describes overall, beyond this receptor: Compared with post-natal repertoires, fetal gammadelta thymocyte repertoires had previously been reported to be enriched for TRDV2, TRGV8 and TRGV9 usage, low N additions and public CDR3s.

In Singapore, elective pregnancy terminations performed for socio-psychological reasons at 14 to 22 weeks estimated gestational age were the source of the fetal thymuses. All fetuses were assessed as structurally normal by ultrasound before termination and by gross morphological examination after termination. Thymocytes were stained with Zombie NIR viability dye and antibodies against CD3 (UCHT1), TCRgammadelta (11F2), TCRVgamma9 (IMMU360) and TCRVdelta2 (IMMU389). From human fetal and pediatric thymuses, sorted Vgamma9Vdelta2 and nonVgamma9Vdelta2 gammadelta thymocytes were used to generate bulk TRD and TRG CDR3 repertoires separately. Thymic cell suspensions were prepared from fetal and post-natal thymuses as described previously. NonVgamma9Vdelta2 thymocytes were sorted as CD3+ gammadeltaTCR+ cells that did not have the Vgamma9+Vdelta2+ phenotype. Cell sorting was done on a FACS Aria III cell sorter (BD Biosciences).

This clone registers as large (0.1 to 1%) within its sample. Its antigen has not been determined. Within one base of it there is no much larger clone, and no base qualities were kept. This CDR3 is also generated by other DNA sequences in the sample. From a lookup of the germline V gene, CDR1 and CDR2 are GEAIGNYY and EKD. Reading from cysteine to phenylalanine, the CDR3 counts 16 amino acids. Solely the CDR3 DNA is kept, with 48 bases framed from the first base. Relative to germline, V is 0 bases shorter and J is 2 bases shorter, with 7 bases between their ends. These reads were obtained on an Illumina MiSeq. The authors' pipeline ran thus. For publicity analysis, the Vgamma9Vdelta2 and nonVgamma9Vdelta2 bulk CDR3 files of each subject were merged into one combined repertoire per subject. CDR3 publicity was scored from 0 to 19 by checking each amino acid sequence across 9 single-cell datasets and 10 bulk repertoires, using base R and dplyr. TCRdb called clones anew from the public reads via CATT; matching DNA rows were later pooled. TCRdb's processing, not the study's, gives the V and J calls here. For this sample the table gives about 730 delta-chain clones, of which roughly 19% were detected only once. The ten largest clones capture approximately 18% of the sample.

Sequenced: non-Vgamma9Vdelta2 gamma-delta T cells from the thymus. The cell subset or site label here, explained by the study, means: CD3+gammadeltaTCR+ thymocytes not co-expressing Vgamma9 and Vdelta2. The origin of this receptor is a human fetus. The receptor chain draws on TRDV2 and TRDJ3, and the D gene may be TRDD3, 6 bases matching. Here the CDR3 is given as CACDTGGAWDTRQMFF. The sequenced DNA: TGTGCCTGTGACACCGGGGGAGCCTGGGACACCCGACAGATGTTTTTC.